This note documents a single TCR beta chain sequence. Its antigen remains unidentified. This sample was taken from a study of radiotherapy plus CTLA-4 blockade in lung cancer. For the study at large: In under 20% of patients, objective responses were seen; 25% to 40% had disease control.

Only in-frame clones appear in the TCRdb table, and some are missing; sequencing was by immunoSEQ multiplex PCR. The sample records about 56,000 clones, approximately 79% being singletons. Broader study findings: After treatment with radiotherapy plus ipilimumab, TCR clones that came from the tumor expanded in blood. The best prediction of response reportedly came from early blood T cell clone dynamics, with interferon-beta.

This CDR3 has 17 amino acids. Germline CDR1 and CDR2: GTSNPN and SVGIG (reference sequence). J lost 3 bases, V lost 1 base, and 10 bases had no gene match. Those patients who had chemo-refractory metastatic non-small-cell lung cancer were given focal radiation along with CTLA-4 blockade through ipilimumab. The TCR was taken from a human donor with non-small cell lung cancer who had a complete response to radiotherapy plus ipilimumab. V usage is TRBV30 and J usage is TRBJ2-2; TRBD2 aligns across 8 bases. The sequenced sample was peripheral blood, obtained from a patient treated with radiotherapy plus ipilimumab. The CDR3 nucleotides read TGTGCCTGGAGTGCCTCCAGGACTAGCTTATACACCGGGGAGCTGTTTTTT. This translates into CAWSASRTSLYTGELFF.